The 15 T cell receptor beta chains presented below share a single source sample, sequenced in a study of shared clonotypes between healthy human individuals. Profiling relied on immunoSEQ multiplex PCR, and the TCRdb table lists in-frame clones only, not all of them. Here the sample spans roughly 2.5 million clones, 90% to 95% being singletons. Specimen: naive CD4+ T cells sorted from blood. Subset here: CD45RA+ positively selected. The receptors were gathered from a man in his late teens or twenties in good health.

The genes are TRBV6-5 and TRBJ1-2; maybe TRBD1 (5 bases). With 6 bases removed from V and 4 bases from J, the gap between germline ends came to 15 bases. CDR3 length: 14 amino acids. Germline V gives CDR1 MNHEY, CDR2 SVGAGI. CDR3 bases: TGTGCCAGCAGCGCCGCCAGGGCGGCCTATGGCTACACCTTC. As protein: CASSAARAAYGYTF.

The genes are TRBV15 and TRBJ1-5; TRBD1 matches 9 bases. J gave up 6 bases and V 7 bases, and 7 bases lay outside the gene matches. The CDR3 consists of 14 residues. Germline-derived CDR1 and CDR2 are LNHNV and YYDKDF (reference sequence). The CDR3 region is CATNKDRGGQPQHF. The CDR3 DNA follows: TGTGCCACCAACAAGGACAGGGGAGGTCAGCCCCAGCATTTT.

This sequence joins TRBV2 and TRBJ2-5; 11 positions match TRBD2. Per the germline V gene, CDR1 is SNHLY and CDR2 is FYNNEI. V dropped 3 bases and J dropped 5; count of bases not matched to a gene: 11. CDR3 length equals 17 residues. CDR3 DNA sequence: TGTGCCAGCAGTGATCACCGTAGCGGGGGGGCTGGTGAGACCCAGTACTTC. It translates to CASSDHRSGGAGETQYF. The complete variable domain, with remaining parts taken from reference TRBV2 and TRBJ2-5, reads EPEVTQTPSHQVTQMGQEVILRCVPISNHLYFYWYRQILGQKVEFLVSFYNNEISEKSEIFDDQFSVERPDGSNFTLKIRSTKLEDSAMYFCASSDHRSGGAGETQYFGPGTRLLVL.

The chain couples TRBV7-8 to TRBJ2-2, with 7 positions matching TRBD1. V shed 6 bases, J shed 5 bases, and the junction held 6 bases outside the gene matches. Germline CDR1 is SGHVS and CDR2 is FQNEAQ. This CDR3 is 14 amino acids long. The CDR3 region has the DNA TGTGCCAGCAGAAACAGGGGTACAACCGGGGAGCTGTTTTTT. Translating gives CASRNRGTTGELFF.

The chain joins TRBV7-2 to TRBJ1-4; 10 bases are a match to TRBD1. This CDR3 is 14 amino acids long. Germline values: CDR1 SGHTA, CDR2 FQGNSA. J lost 4 bases, V lost 8 bases, and 4 bases had no gene match. CDR3: CASRTGGFNEKLFF. CDR3 DNA: TGTGCCAGCCGGACAGGGGGTTTTAATGAAAAACTGTTTTTT.

This sequence joins TRBV7-2 and TRBJ2-5; perhaps D is TRBD1 or TRBD2 (5 bases each). The length of the CDR3 is 19 residues. Germline V gene sequence: CDR1 SGHTA, CDR2 FQGNSA. The V and J ends lost 5 bases and 1 base respectively, with 26 bases between them. The CDR3 sequence is CASSPNIPGAQSPQETQYF. CDR3 sequence (DNA): TGTGCCAGCAGCCCAAATATTCCCGGGGCCCAGTCGCCCCAAGAGACCCAGTACTTC.

This CDR3 reads CASSQRLGTEAFF. CDR3 in DNA: TGCGCCAGCAGCCAACGATTAGGCACTGAAGCTTTCTTT. The chain couples TRBV4-3 to TRBJ1-1; D remains ambiguous. The CDR3 has 13 residues. The V gene's germline CDR1 is LGHNA and CDR2 YSLEER. Trimming removed 2 bases from V and 4 bases from J, with 8 bases in between.

The CDR3 nucleotides are TGTGCCAGCAGCGGGGACGGTAACAAGCAGTACTTC. Translating gives CASSGDGNKQYF. The rearrangement uses TRBV11-3 and TRBJ2-7; perhaps D is TRBD1 or TRBD2 (5 bases each). Germline V gene lookup returns CDR1 SGHNT and CDR2 YENEEA. V lost 5 bases and J 8 bases, leaving 13 bases between the germline ends. The CDR3 runs to 12 residues. Full variable domain (rest looked up from reference TRBV11-3 and TRBJ2-7): EAGVVQSPRYKIIEKKQPVAFWCNPISGHNTLYWYLQNLGQGPELLIRYENEEAVDDSQLPKDRFSAERLKGVDSTLKIQPAELGDSAVYLCASSGDGNKQYFGPGTRLTVT.

V usage is TRBV7-8 and J usage is TRBJ1-5; D is perhaps TRBD1 (6 bases). CDR1 is SGHVS, CDR2 FQNEAQ, per germline. This CDR3 region has 18 residues. Between the trimmed V and J ends, which lost 5 bases and 5 bases, there was a span of 25 bases. The CDR3 sequence: CASSPWGAGVGNDQPQHF. The CDR3 DNA reads as TGTGCCAGCAGCCCATGGGGGGCAGGGGTTGGGAATGATCAGCCCCAGCATTTT. Based on the CDR3 plus reference TRBV7-8 and TRBJ1-5, the full variable domain is GAGVSQSPRYKVAKRGQDVALRCDPISGHVSLFWYQQALGQGPEFLTYFQNEAQLDKSGLPSDRFFAERPEGSVSTLKIQRTQQEDSAVYLCASSPWGAGVGNDQPQHFGDGTRLSIL.

The chain combines TRBV30 with TRBJ2-3; unclear D gene. The CDR3 is 16 residues long. The V and J ends lost 0 bases and 2 bases respectively, with 15 bases between them. CDR1 is GTSNPN and CDR2 is SVGIG in the germline V gene (reference sequence). CDR3 region: CAWSVGISAPTDTQYF. Written as DNA, the CDR3 is TGTGCCTGGAGTGTAGGAATCTCCGCCCCCACAGATACGCAGTATTTT.

In this sample, this clone turned up once. The V and J genes are TRBV5-1 and TRBJ2-5; 15 bases map to TRBD2. The CDR3 is 16 amino acids. Trimming removed 4 bases from V and 4 bases from J; junction bases left unmatched: 5. In germline, CDR1 is SGHRS, CDR2 YFSETQ. CDR3 sequence: CASSGGTSGGIETQYF. The CDR3 nucleotides read TGCGCCAGCAGCGGTGGGACTAGCGGGGGGATAGAGACCCAGTACTTC.

The chain links TRBV7-8 to TRBJ2-7; D not resolved. Germline-derived CDR1 and CDR2 are SGHVS and FQNEAQ. The CDR3 runs 13 residues. V was clipped by 4 bases and J by 0 bases, with 7 bases between them. The CDR3 DNA reads as TGTGCCAGCAGCTCCCGGACCTCCTACGAGCAGTACTTC. It encodes CASSSRTSYEQYF.

The J gene is TRBJ2-1, the V gene TRBV5-1, with 7 bases that match TRBD1. This CDR3 is built from 15 residues. V shed 0 bases and J 5 bases; nucleotides not matched to a gene: 5. Germline CDR1 reads SGHRS; CDR2 reads YFSETQ. The CDR3 DNA reads TGCGCCAGCAGCTTGGGAGGACAGGTCCACAATGAGCAGTTCTTC. Translating gives CASSLGGQVHNEQFF.

The chain links TRBV5-1 to TRBJ2-3; 8 positions match TRBD1. V shed 0 bases and J 3 bases; nucleotides not matched to a gene: 9. The CDR3 totals 17 residues. CDR1 is SGHRS, CDR2 YFSETQ, per germline. The chain's CDR3 is CASSLDPAGGATDTQYF. The CDR3 DNA follows: TGCGCCAGCAGCTTGGATCCCGCAGGGGGCGCAACAGATACGCAGTATTTT.

The chain recombines TRBV5-4 with TRBJ2-5, with D perhaps given as TRBD1 or TRBD2 (5 bases each). V lost 0 bases, J lost 1 base, and 16 bases lay in between. Germline V gene lookup returns CDR1 SGHNT and CDR2 YYREEE (reference sequence). This CDR3 has 17 residues. The DNA for the CDR3 is TGTGCCAGCAGCTTGGATCTGGGACGGAGGTCCCAAGAGACCCAGTACTTC. Translating it yields CASSLDLGRRSQETQYF.